The 24 T cell receptor beta chains below all came from one sample that was sequenced in a study of T cells in Graves' hyperthyroidism and ophthalmopathy. Researchers took RNA transcripts and amplified the TCR beta CDR3 regions from them. The HTBI primer set was used in a first-round RT-PCR of the TCR CDR3. MiXCR, run by TCRdb on the multiplex PCR reads, gives a single entry per CDR3 protein. The sample carries fewer than 250,000 distinct CDR3 sequences, around 26% recorded once. The specimen was blood. These receptors all come from a woman aged 40 to 49 with Graves' ophthalmopathy.

This clonotype was picked up many times. This chain connects TRBV29-1 to TRBJ2-5, with D possibly being TRBD1 (6 bases). The V gene's germline CDR1 is SQVTM and CDR2 ANQGSEA. CDR3 length equals 12 residues. The V and J ends lost 8 bases and 6 bases respectively, with 16 bases between them. CDR3 amino acids: CSTRTDTQTQYF. The CDR3 nucleotides read TGCAGCACAAGGACAGATACTCAGACCCAGTACTTC.

The sample holds many counts of this clonotype. The genes are TRBV28 and TRBJ2-5; D unresolved. V gave up 3 bases and J gave up 3 bases, with 8 bases separating them. The CDR3 length is 13 residues. Germline lookup yields CDR1 MDHEN and CDR2 SYDVKM. The CDR3 region is CASSFWKEETQYF. CDR3 nucleotide sequence: TGTGCCAGCAGTTTTTGGAAAGAAGAGACCCAGTACTTC.

Many counts were recorded for this clonotype. Here the CDR3 reads CASSLSGGRGDQPQHF. CDR3 sequence (DNA): TGTGCCAGCAGTTTATCGGGGGGGCGCGGGGATCAGCCCCAGCATTTT. This chain uses TRBV28 with TRBJ1-5; D is possibly TRBD1 (6 bases). V was shortened by 1 base and J by 5 bases, with 15 bases between the two germline ends. The CDR3 is 16 residues long. Germline-derived CDR1 and CDR2 are MDHEN and SYDVKM.

The chain employs TRBV24-1 and TRBJ2-5; 7 bases line up with TRBD2. Unmatched junction bases numbered 8, after V lost 1 base and J lost 1 base. From germline, CDR1 is KGHDR and CDR2 SFDVKD. The CDR3 is 17 residues long. The CDR3 nucleotides read TGTGCCACCAGTGATTTCCGGGGCGGGGGAGCCCAAGAGACCCAGTACTTC. This gives the protein CATSDFRGGGAQETQYF.

This clonotype was observed at least ten times. This chain's CDR3 is CASSLIGATYEQYF. CDR3 nucleotides: TGTGCCAGCAGTTTGATAGGGGCTACCTACGAGCAGTACTTC. The chain joins TRBV28 to TRBJ2-7, with D possibly being TRBD1 (5 bases). Germline CDR1 reads MDHEN; CDR2 reads SYDVKM. The CDR3 loop spans 14 amino acids. V lost 3 bases and J lost 2, with 11 bases in between.

The chain uses TRBV6-2 or TRBV6-3 and TRBJ2-7; no clear D gene. Trimming removed 5 bases at V and 3 bases at J, with 8 bases between. Germline V gives CDR1 MNHEY, CDR2 SVGEGT. The CDR3 has 12 amino acids. The CDR3 sequence: CASSDDHYEQYF. DNA of the CDR3: TGTGCCAGCAGTGACGATCACTACGAGCAGTACTTC.

Worth noting for this clonotype: The germline gene is not matched at one end of the junction; a read error may be the cause. The J gene is TRBJ2-7, the V gene TRBV30; no definite D call. Germline V gene sequence: CDR1 GTSNPN, CDR2 SVGIG (reference sequence). The CDR3 has 12 amino acids. The CDR3 spells CACEPSSYEQSF. Written as DNA, the CDR3 is TGTGCCTGCGAACCATCCTCCTACGAGCAGTCCTTC. Filled out from reference TRBV30 and TRBJ2-7, the complete variable domain reads SQTIHQWPATLVQPVGSPLSLECTVEGTSNPNLYWYRQAAGRGLQLLFYSVGIGQISSEVPQNLSASRPQDRQFILSSKKLLLSDSGFYLCACEPSSYEQSFGPGTRLTVT.

The chain couples TRBV2 to TRBJ2-7; D possibly corresponds to TRBD2 (5 bases). V was pared by 9 bases and J by 0 bases, with 12 bases between. This CDR3 comprises 13 residues. Germline-derived CDR1 and CDR2 are SNHLY and FYNNEI. The CDR3 loop reads CAREYGNSYEQYF. CDR3 in DNA: TGTGCCAGAGAATACGGGAACTCCTACGAGCAGTACTTC.

This clonotype was recorded at least ten times. The gene calls are TRBV6-5 and TRBJ2-7; 10 bases fit TRBD1. V was pared by 4 bases and J by 6 bases, with 9 bases of the junction left unmatched. The germline CDR1 and CDR2 sequences are MNHEY and SVGAGI. CDR3 length: 15 amino acids. This CDR3 reads CASSFPGQGFSEQYF. The CDR3 nucleotides read TGTGCCAGCAGTTTTCCGGGACAGGGGTTCAGCGAGCAGTACTTC.

This clonotype was counted ten times or more. The CDR3 bases are TGTGCCAGCAGCTTACGACAGGGGGGGAACGAGCAGTACTTC. This codes for CASSLRQGGNEQYF. This chain uses TRBV13 with TRBJ2-7; 9 positions agree with TRBD1. Trimming cost V 2 bases and J 5 bases; bases outside gene matches: 4. The CDR3 spans 14 residues. CDR1 and CDR2 (germline): PRHDT, FYEKMQ (reference sequence).

The J gene is TRBJ2-7, the V gene TRBV7-8; D is possibly TRBD2 (6 bases). Germline V gene sequence: CDR1 SGHVS, CDR2 FQNEAQ. This CDR3 spans 13 amino acids. Deletions cut 8 bases from V and 11 bases from J, with 22 bases between. CDR3 in amino acids: CASLLMEGLEEYF. The CDR3 DNA is TGTGCCAGCCTCCTTATGGAGGGACTTGAAGAGTACTTC.

This clonotype was picked up many times. The chain uses TRBV28 and TRBJ2-2; no reliable D call. CDR1 is MDHEN, CDR2 SYDVKM, per germline. The CDR3 has 15 residues. V lost 7 bases and J 1 base, leaving 13 bases between the germline ends. Here the CDR3 DNA reads TGTGCCAGCACTCTAGTGTCAGGGAACACCGGGGAGCTGTTTTTT. Translated, it gives CASTLVSGNTGELFF.

Many counts were recorded for this clonotype. Here the CDR3 reads CSAGSGTAYGYTF. The CDR3 DNA is TGCAGCGCGGGATCCGGGACAGCCTATGGCTACACCTTC. The chain employs TRBV29-1 and TRBJ1-2; 7 nucleotides match TRBD1. Germline CDR1 and CDR2: SQVTM and ANQGSEA. CDR3 size: 13 residues. V dropped 7 bases and J dropped 4; count of bases not matched to a gene: 9. The full variable domain, completed using reference TRBV29-1 and TRBJ1-2, is SAVISQKPSRDICQRGTSLTIQCQVDSQVTMMFWYRQQPGQSLTLIATANQGSEATYESGFVIDKFPISRPNLTFSTLTVSNMSPEDSSIYLCSAGSGTAYGYTFGSGTRLTVV.

As regards this clonotype: Just one base apart from a much larger clone, this may be a read error. The chain is built from TRBV20-1 and TRBJ2-2; 15 bases align to TRBD2. The germline V gene encodes CDR1 DFQATT and CDR2 SNEGSKA (reference sequence). With 5 bases clipped from V and 0 bases from J, the junction kept 7 bases outside the gene matches. The CDR3 is made up of 18 amino acids. Written as DNA, the CDR3 is TGCAGTGCTCAGAGAGGGACTAGCGGGGGGACGAACACCGGGGAGCTGTTTTTT. Amino acids: CSAQRGTSGGTNTGELFF.

The genes are TRBV6-2 or TRBV6-3 and TRBJ2-7; 7 nucleotides agree with TRBD1. This CDR3 contains 15 residues. The germline CDR1 and CDR2 sequences are MNHEY and SVGEGT. The V gene end was trimmed by 6 bases and the J gene end by 1 base; junction bases not matched to a gene: 9. CDR3 nucleotides: TGTGCCAGCAGACGCCTCCGGGACAGTTCCTACGAGCAGTACTTC. It specifies CASRRLRDSSYEQYF.

This clonotype was detected ten times or more. The chain combines TRBV11-2 with TRBJ1-1; D uncertain. Between the trimmed V and J ends, which lost 6 bases and 2 bases, there was a span of 10 bases. In germline, CDR1 is SGHAT, CDR2 FQNNGV. This CDR3 has 13 amino acids. In DNA, the CDR3 is TGTGCCAGCAGGGGAGCCCTAAACACTGAAGCTTTCTTT. Its translation is CASRGALNTEAFF.

The chain combines TRBV6-5 with TRBJ2-7, with unresolved D. The V gene lost 0 bases and the J gene lost 4 bases, with 7 bases spanning the gap. The germline V gene has CDR1 MNHEY and CDR2 SVGAGI. CDR3 length equals 13 residues. Written as DNA, the CDR3 is TGTGCCAGCAGTTACTCCCCAAATTACGAGCAGTACTTC. Its translation is CASSYSPNYEQYF.

This chain links TRBV12-3 or TRBV12-4 with TRBJ2-2, with 10 nucleotides matching TRBD1. The ends lost 7 bases at V and 7 bases at J; junction bases unmatched: 12. The CDR3 runs 16 residues. The DNA for the CDR3 is TGTGCCAGCACATCCGCTGGGGGACAGGGGATCGGGGAGCTGTTTTTT. Protein product: CASTSAGGQGIGELFF.

This clonotype came up many times. The chain is built from TRBV6-2 or TRBV6-3 and TRBJ2-7, with no clear D. Trimming stripped 8 bases from V and 1 base from J, with 12 bases between. Germline V CDR1 and CDR2: MNHEY, SVGEGT. The length of the CDR3 is 13 residues. The CDR3 DNA reads as TGTGCCAGCGGTTTGGGCTATTCCTACGAGCAGTACTTC. Translating gives CASGLGYSYEQYF.

There are a few counts of this clonotype. The junction shows a germline mismatch at one end, possibly a read error. The chain recombines TRBV19 with TRBJ1-2, with TRBD1 identical over 7 bases. Germline loops: CDR1 LNHDA, CDR2 SQIVND (reference sequence). This CDR3 has 13 amino acids. In DNA, the CDR3 is TGTGCCAGTAGCCTGGGACAGTACTATGGCTACATCTTC. Its protein product is CASSLGQYYGYIF.

This clonotype has a count of ten or more. CDR3 DNA sequence: TGTGCCAGCAGTCTAGATGTAGCCCGCGAGCAGTACTTC. Its protein product is CASSLDVAREQYF. The chain employs TRBV6-2 or TRBV6-3 and TRBJ2-7; the D is unclear. CDR3 length equals 13 residues. Trimming stripped 5 bases from V and 6 bases from J, with 14 bases between. Looked up from germline, CDR1 is MNHEY and CDR2 is SVGEGT.

This clonotype was picked up a small number of times. CDR3 bases: TGTGCCAGCAGCTTCGGGGCAGGCGAGCAGTACTTC. It yields the protein CASSFGAGEQYF. This chain joins TRBV7-2 and TRBJ2-7, with D perhaps matching TRBD1 or TRBD2 (5 bases each). The germline CDR1 and CDR2 sequences are SGHTA and FQGNSA. The V end was cut by 3 bases, the J end by 6 bases, with 9 bases between. The CDR3 extends over 12 amino acids. The variable domain in full, with the rest retrieved from reference TRBV7-2 and TRBJ2-7, is GAGVSQSPSNKVTEKGKDVELRCDPISGHTALYWYRQSLGQGLEFLIYFQGNSAPDKSGLPSDRFSAERTGGSVSTLTIQRTQQEDSAVYLCASSFGAGEQYFGPGTRLTVT.

The chain recombines TRBV27 with TRBJ2-2; 9 positions agree with TRBD2. Trimming took 6 bases from V and 2 from J; bases not matched to a gene: 4. This CDR3 has 15 residues. Germline lookup yields CDR1 MNHEY and CDR2 SMNVEV (reference sequence). The CDR3 reads CASRLTSGNTGELFF. The CDR3 DNA sequence: TGTGCCAGCAGGCTGACTAGCGGTAACACCGGGGAGCTGTTTTTT.

This clonotype was seen a handful of times. This may arise from a read error, as a much more abundant clone is one base away. This sequence joins TRBV19 and TRBJ2-2, with D tentatively TRBD2 (6 bases). There are 14 residues in the CDR3. The germline gives CDR1 LNHDA, CDR2 SQIVND (reference sequence). DNA of the CDR3: TGTGCCAGTAGTATTAATTTGGCAGCCGGGGGGCTGTTTTTT. The encoded protein is CASSINLAAGGLFF.